This T cell receptor (beta chain) emerged from a study of shared clonotypes between healthy human individuals. Study-wide background: A couple of female and a few male donors aged 18 to 49 were enrolled. Findings and caveats of the study: Sharing across a handful of donors was seen in around 5% of naive CD4 clonotypes.

TCRdb keeps only in-frame clones here, not all; method: immunoSEQ multiplex PCR. The data hold more than 600,000 clones, with roughly nine tenths observed a single time. Concerning this clone itself: What it binds is unknown.

Positively selected for CCR7, the CD45RO-negative cells used as naive CD8 cells excluded terminally differentiated effector memory CD45RA+ cells. Germline CDR1 LGHNT, CDR2 FRNRAP. This CDR3 is 20 amino acids long. J was trimmed by 8 bases and V by 3 bases; bases with no gene match: 17. The source is a young man in good health. This sequence joins TRBV12-5 and TRBJ2-1; TRBD2 matches 15 bases. The sample consisted of naive CD8+ T cells sorted from blood. The CDR3 spells CASGFAVGLAGGPREDEQFF. CDR3 sequence (DNA): TGTGCTAGTGGTTTTGCCGTCGGACTAGCGGGAGGGCCAAGGGAGGATGAGCAGTTCTTC.